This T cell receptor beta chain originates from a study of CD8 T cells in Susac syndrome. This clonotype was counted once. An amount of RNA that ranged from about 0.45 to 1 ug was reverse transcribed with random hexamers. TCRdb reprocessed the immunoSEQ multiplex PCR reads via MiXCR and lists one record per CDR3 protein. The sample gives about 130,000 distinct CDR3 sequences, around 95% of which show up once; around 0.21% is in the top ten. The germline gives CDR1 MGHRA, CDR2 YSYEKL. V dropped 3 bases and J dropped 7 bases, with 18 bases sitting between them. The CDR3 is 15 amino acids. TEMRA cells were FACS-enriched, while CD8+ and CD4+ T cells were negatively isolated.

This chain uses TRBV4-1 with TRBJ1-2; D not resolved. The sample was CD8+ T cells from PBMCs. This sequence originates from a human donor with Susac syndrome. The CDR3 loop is CASSQLSEGLGGYTF. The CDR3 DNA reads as TGCGCCAGCAGCCAGCTCTCTGAGGGATTGGGTGGCTACACCTTC.